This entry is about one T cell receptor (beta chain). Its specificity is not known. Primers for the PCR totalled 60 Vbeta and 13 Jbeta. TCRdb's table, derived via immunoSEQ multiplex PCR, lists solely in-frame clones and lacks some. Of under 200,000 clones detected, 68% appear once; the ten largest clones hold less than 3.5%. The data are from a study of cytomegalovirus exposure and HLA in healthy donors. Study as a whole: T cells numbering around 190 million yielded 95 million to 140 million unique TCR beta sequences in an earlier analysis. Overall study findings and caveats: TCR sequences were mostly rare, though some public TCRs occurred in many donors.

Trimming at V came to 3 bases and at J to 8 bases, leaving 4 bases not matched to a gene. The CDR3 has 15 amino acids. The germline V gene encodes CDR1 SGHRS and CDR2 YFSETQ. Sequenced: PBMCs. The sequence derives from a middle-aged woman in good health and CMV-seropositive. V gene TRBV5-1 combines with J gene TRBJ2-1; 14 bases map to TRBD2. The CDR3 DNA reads TGCGCCAGCAGCTCCGGGACTAGCGGGAGTTATGAGCAGTTCTTC. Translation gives CASSSGTSGSYEQFF.